This entry lists 17 T cell receptor beta chains sequenced from one sample in a study of cytomegalovirus exposure and HLA in healthy donors. PCR used 60 Vbeta primers and 13 Jbeta primers. Method: immunoSEQ multiplex PCR; TCRdb's copy keeps in-frame clones and lacks some. Reported are about 210,000 clones; the ten largest clones contain more than 0.75%. The sequenced sample was PBMCs. The receptor source for this set is a woman aged 25 to 39 in good health and CMV-seropositive.

The chain is built from TRBV27 and TRBJ1-2, with D tentatively TRBD1 (5 bases). Trimming removed 8 bases at V and 7 bases at J, with 17 bases between. CDR3 length: 13 residues. CDR1 is MNHEY, CDR2 SMNVEV, per germline (reference sequence). CDR3 loop: CASSRGQRGGYTF. CDR3 DNA: TGTGCCAGCTCGCGCGGTCAAAGGGGTGGCTACACCTTC.

The CDR3 here is CASSGSSGGRTDTQYF. CDR3 sequence (DNA): TGTGCCAGCAGTGGTTCTAGCGGGGGGCGCACAGATACGCAGTATTTT. This chain connects TRBV6-1 to TRBJ2-3; the match to TRBD2 covers 11 bases. The junction had 4 bases not matched to a gene; V was cut back by 4 bases and J by 1 base. Germline V gene lookup returns CDR1 MNHNS and CDR2 SASEGT. The CDR3 is 16 residues long.

J is TRBJ2-1 and V is TRBV28, with 8 bases identical to TRBD1. The CDR3 runs 14 residues. Germline V gives CDR1 MDHEN, CDR2 SYDVKM. V dropped 3 bases and J dropped 9; count of bases not matched to a gene: 7. The chain's CDR3 is CASSFPGQGVEQFF. The CDR3 nucleotides are TGTGCCAGCAGTTTCCCCGGACAGGGCGTTGAGCAGTTCTTC.

The chain has TRBV4-3 and TRBJ1-4; tentatively, D is TRBD1 (6 bases). Germline CDR1 reads LGHNA; CDR2 reads YSLEER. This CDR3 contains 16 residues. The V end was cut by 4 bases, the J end by 0 bases, with 12 bases between. CDR3 bases: TGCGCCAGCAGCCTCGGGACACTAGCAACTAATGAAAAACTGTTTTTT. This gives the protein CASSLGTLATNEKLFF.

The chain uses TRBV2 and TRBJ1-1, with TRBD1 matching over 8 bases. CDR1 and CDR2 from the germline V gene are SNHLY and FYNNEI. The junction had 7 bases not matched to a gene; V was cut back by 7 bases and J by 3 bases. The CDR3 contains 14 residues. The CDR3 loop reads CASTQTGDYTEAFF. The CDR3 DNA reads TGTGCCAGCACCCAGACAGGGGACTACACTGAAGCTTTCTTT.

This CDR3 is CASSALQGARQPQHF. In nucleotides, the CDR3 is TGTGCCAGCAGCGCATTACAGGGGGCTCGGCAGCCCCAGCATTTT. J is TRBJ1-5 and V is TRBV11-2; 9 bases agree with TRBD1. The V gene's germline CDR1 is SGHAT and CDR2 FQNNGV. Trimming at V came to 5 bases and at J to 7 bases, leaving 9 bases not matched to a gene. The CDR3 consists of 15 residues.

V usage is TRBV2 and J usage is TRBJ2-7, with a weak D call TRBD2 (6 bases). Trimming removed 1 base from V and 3 bases from J, with 13 bases in between. The CDR3 length is 15 residues. Germline lookup yields CDR1 SNHLY and CDR2 FYNNEI. The CDR3 sequence is CASSEGPGSGYEQYF. The DNA for the CDR3 is TGTGCCAGCAGTGAAGGCCCGGGTAGCGGCTACGAGCAGTACTTC.

The CDR3 reads CASSLAGSGNTIYF. CDR3 DNA: TGCGCCAGCAGCTTGGCAGGGTCCGGAAACACCATATATTTT. V usage is TRBV5-1 and J usage is TRBJ1-3, with D possibly matching TRBD1 (5 bases). Germline V gene sequence: CDR1 SGHRS, CDR2 YFSETQ. V was shortened by 0 bases and J by 4 bases, with 8 bases between the two germline ends. The CDR3 extends over 14 amino acids.

As regards this clone: The same CDR3 arises from other DNA sequences in this sample as well. The chain has TRBV7-9 and TRBJ2-1, with 12 bases lining up with TRBD2. From germline, CDR1 is SEHNR and CDR2 FQNEAQ (reference sequence). Germline trimming cut 1 base from V and 7 bases from J; bases unmatched to any gene: 2. The CDR3 contains 15 residues. In DNA, the CDR3 is TGTGCCAGCAGCTTAGGGACTAGCGGGGTAAATGAGCAGTTCTTC. This translates into CASSLGTSGVNEQFF. Full variable domain (missing parts from reference TRBV7-9 and TRBJ2-1): DTGVSQNPRHKITKRGQNVTFRCDPISEHNRLYWYRQTLGQGPEFLTYFQNEAQLEKSRLLSDRFSAERPKGSFSTLEIQRTEQGDSAMYLCASSLGTSGVNEQFFGPGTRLTVL.

The rearrangement uses TRBV9 and TRBJ2-2, with a tentative D call TRBD2 (6 bases). Germline V CDR1 and CDR2: SGDLS, YYNGEE. The CDR3 length is 12 residues. Between the trimmed V and J ends, which lost 7 bases and 7 bases, there was a span of 11 bases. The CDR3: CASGGLLGELFF. DNA for the CDR3: TGTGCCAGCGGGGGGTTACTCGGGGAGCTGTTTTTT.

The chain joins TRBV5-4 to TRBJ1-2; D gene unclear. The CDR3 extends over 13 amino acids. CDR1 is SGHNT and CDR2 is YYREEE in the germline V gene (reference sequence). Trimming cost V 2 bases and J 2 bases, with 7 bases left between them. CDR3 region: CASSFWQNYGYTF. The CDR3 nucleotides are TGTGCCAGCAGCTTTTGGCAGAACTATGGCTACACCTTC.

The gene calls are TRBV18 and TRBJ2-7, with 11 bases matching TRBD2. The CDR3 is made up of 15 amino acids. J gave up 0 bases and V 3 bases, and 1 base lay outside the gene matches. Germline V lookup: CDR1 KGHSH, CDR2 LQKENI. Here the CDR3 reads CASSPGLAASYEQYF. DNA for the CDR3: TGTGCCAGCTCACCGGGACTAGCGGCCTCCTACGAGCAGTACTTC.

The chain recombines TRBV6-5 with TRBJ2-3; perhaps TRBD2 as D (6 bases). Germline V gene lookup returns CDR1 MNHEY and CDR2 SVGAGI. The CDR3 loop spans 14 amino acids. Trimming left V 5 bases short and J 3 bases short, with 12 bases between. The CDR3 region has the DNA TGTGCCAGCAGTGCCGTTCGGGAGACAGATACGCAGTATTTT. The encoded protein is CASSAVRETDTQYF.

The J gene is TRBJ2-3, the V gene TRBV5-1; tentatively, D is TRBD2 (6 bases). Trimming stripped 2 bases from V and 6 bases from J, with 10 bases between. Germline V gene sequence: CDR1 SGHRS, CDR2 YFSETQ. CDR3 length: 13 amino acids. CDR3 bases: TGCGCCAGCAGCTTCCAACGGGGGGATACGCAGTATTTT. This codes for CASSFQRGDTQYF.

The chain is built from TRBV4-3 and TRBJ2-7, with D tentatively TRBD2 (5 bases). CDR1 is LGHNA and CDR2 is YSLEER in the germline V gene. Trimming removed 3 bases from V and 2 bases from J, with 20 bases in between. The CDR3 runs 17 residues. Written as DNA, the CDR3 is TGCGCCAGCAGCCATGAATGGCGGGCCTTTCTTCCCTACGAGCAGTACTTC. Amino acid sequence: CASSHEWRAFLPYEQYF.

The chain employs TRBV27 and TRBJ1-2; the D gene is possibly TRBD1 (6 bases). Germline V gives CDR1 MNHEY, CDR2 SMNVEV (reference sequence). The CDR3 sequence is 14 residues long. V shed 5 bases and J shed 8 bases, with 18 bases lying between them. The CDR3 is CASSLTGGGQGYTF. In nucleotides, the CDR3 is TGTGCCAGCAGTCTAACCGGCGGGGGCCAAGGCTACACCTTC.

The chain joins TRBV29-1 to TRBJ2-5; TRBD2 agrees at 11 bases. Germline CDR1 SQVTM, CDR2 ANQGSEA. CDR3 length: 15 amino acids. The V gene end was trimmed by 1 base and the J gene end by 5 bases; junction bases not matched to a gene: 6. The CDR3 loop reads CSVEGVAGGRETQYF. The CDR3 region has the DNA TGCAGCGTTGAAGGGGTAGCGGGGGGGCGGGAGACCCAGTACTTC.